One sample yielded the 22 T cell receptor beta chains listed below, sequenced in a study of blood T cell repertoires in COVID-19 (dated by TCRdb to 2020 to 2022). Library preparation used the immunoSEQ multiplex PCR assay. TCRdb took this table from immuneACCESS and kept in-frame rearrangements with V and J called. Such tables lack part of the clones; where checked against another copy, unresolved V genes explain under half of the gap, and the rest is unexplained. This sample lists nearly 110,000 clones; over 60% were detected once. The biggest ten clones account for around 4.4% of the sample. Sequenced sample: peripheral blood. All receptors come from a man in his 70s with acute or convalescent COVID-19.

V usage is TRBV4-2 and J usage is TRBJ2-1, with D perhaps matching TRBD2 (5 bases). Germline V gene lookup returns CDR1 LGHNA and CDR2 YNFKEQ. The CDR3 sequence is 15 residues long. Trimming took off 5 bases at V and 0 bases at J, with 11 bases between the two ends. The CDR3 nucleotides read TGTGCCAGCAGCGCTAGCAGTTTCTCCTACAATGAGCAGTTCTTC. As protein: CASSASSFSYNEQFF.

This clone has just one count. This chain connects TRBV5-4 to TRBJ1-1, with 7 bases matching TRBD1. Trimming cost V 4 bases and J 3 bases; bases outside gene matches: 9. There are 15 residues in the CDR3. Germline CDR1 reads SGHNT; CDR2 reads YYREEE (reference sequence). CDR3: CASSALQGLDTEAFF. Written as DNA, the CDR3 is TGTGCCAGCAGCGCACTACAGGGGTTGGACACTGAAGCTTTCTTT.

The chain is built from TRBV19 and TRBJ2-7; 8 positions match TRBD1. J was trimmed by 6 bases and V by 3 bases; bases with no gene match: 7. The germline CDR1 and CDR2 sequences are LNHDA and SQIVND (reference sequence). CDR3 length: 14 residues. CDR3 in DNA: TGTGCCAGTAGTATCTCCTTCGACAGGGGCGAGCAGTACTTC. It yields the protein CASSISFDRGEQYF.

V is TRBV6-6 and J is TRBJ1-5; 8 nucleotides align to TRBD1. The V gene end was trimmed by 1 base and the J gene end by 6 bases; junction bases not matched to a gene: 5. The CDR3 runs 15 residues. Germline-derived CDR1 and CDR2 are MNHNY and SVGAGI (reference sequence). CDR3 amino acids: CASSYFQGATQPQHF. DNA for the CDR3: TGTGCCAGCAGTTACTTCCAGGGGGCCACTCAGCCCCAGCATTTT.

The chain joins TRBV6-6 to TRBJ2-7; 7 nucleotides agree with TRBD1. The junction had 3 bases not matched to a gene; V was cut back by 0 bases and J by 1 base. The CDR3 contains 15 residues. Germline V gene sequence: CDR1 MNHNY, CDR2 SVGAGI (reference sequence). The CDR3 reads CASSYSGQRSYEQYF. The DNA of the CDR3 is TGTGCCAGCAGTTACTCGGGACAGAGATCCTACGAGCAGTACTTC.

The V and J genes are TRBV12-2 and TRBJ1-2. TRBV12-2 is a known pseudogene. This CDR3 comprises 13 residues. CDR3 amino acids: CASRLPSHYGYTF. The CDR3 DNA is TGTGCAAGTCGCCTACCATCCCACTATGGCTACACCTTC.

V gene TRBV18 combines with J gene TRBJ2-1, with 7 bases fitting TRBD1. The CDR3 has 15 residues. Germline loops: CDR1 KGHSH, CDR2 LQKENI. Trimming cost V 3 bases and J 4 bases; bases outside gene matches: 6. The DNA of the CDR3 is TGTGCCAGCTCACCGCCCGGGACAGAGTACAATGAGCAGTTCTTC. Protein sequence: CASSPPGTEYNEQFF.

V usage is TRBV19 and J usage is TRBJ1-2, with 7 nucleotides matching TRBD1. The CDR3 length is 14 residues. Germline V lookup: CDR1 LNHDA, CDR2 SQIVND (reference sequence). V trimming: 7 bases; J trimming: 5 bases; junction bases outside the gene matches: 10. Written as DNA, the CDR3 is TGTGCCAGTACCCCGGGACAGAGAACTTATGGCTACACCTTC. Residues: CASTPGQRTYGYTF. Combining the CDR3 with reference TRBV19 and TRBJ1-2 gives the whole variable domain DGGITQSPKYLFRKEGQNVTLSCEQNLNHDAMYWYRQDPGQGLRLIYYSQIVNDFQKGDIAEGYSVSREKKESFPLTVTSAQKNPTAFYLCASTPGQRTYGYTFGSGTRLTVV.

The genes are TRBV6-5 and TRBJ1-5; TRBD1 is a possible D gene (6 bases). CDR1 MNHEY and CDR2 SVGAGI come from the germline V gene. Trimming shortened V by 6 bases and J by 3 bases, and 12 bases separated the two germline ends. The CDR3 loop spans 14 amino acids. As DNA, the CDR3 is TGTGCCAGCAGCCAGGGGAGTTCCAATCAGCCCCAGCATTTT. This codes for CASSQGSSNQPQHF.

The chain carries TRBV6-5 and TRBJ2-1, with D perhaps matching TRBD2 (6 bases). Germline loops: CDR1 MNHEY, CDR2 SVGAGI. V dropped 6 bases and J dropped 6 bases, with 18 bases sitting between them. This CDR3 contains 15 residues. As DNA, the CDR3 is TGTGCCAGCAGGGATTTTGGGGGGTCAAGCAATGAGCAGTTCTTC. Translation gives CASRDFGGSSNEQFF.

This clone appeared a single time. V usage is TRBV6-2 or TRBV6-3 and J usage is TRBJ1-2; D uncertain. In germline, CDR1 is MNHEY, CDR2 SVGEGT. The CDR3 totals 15 residues. V was clipped by 0 bases and J by 2 bases, with 10 bases between them. The chain's CDR3 is CASSYSTAGNYGYTF. CDR3 sequence (DNA): TGTGCCAGCAGTTACTCGACGGCCGGGAACTATGGCTACACCTTC.

This sequence joins TRBV10-2 and TRBJ2-3; D is perhaps TRBD2 (5 bases). This CDR3 comprises 15 residues. Between the trimmed V and J ends, which lost 7 bases and 0 bases, there was a span of 14 bases. Germline V gives CDR1 WSHSY, CDR2 SAAADI. CDR3 region: CASIGLRSSTDTQYF. CDR3 bases: TGCGCCAGCATTGGACTGCGATCTAGCACAGATACGCAGTATTTT.

The CDR3 region is CASSLAAGHNSPLHF. In DNA, the CDR3 is TGTGCCAGCAGCTTAGCTGCAGGCCATAATTCACCCCTCCACTTT. The chain recombines TRBV7-9 with TRBJ1-6; D remains ambiguous. V gave up 0 bases and J gave up 5 bases, with 8 bases separating them. The CDR3 covers 15 residues. CDR1 and CDR2 (germline): SEHNR, FQNEAQ (reference sequence).

V gene TRBV28 combines with J gene TRBJ1-1; D ambiguous. The CDR3 covers 14 residues. Trimming took off 0 bases at V and 3 bases at J, with 8 bases between the two ends. Germline CDR1 and CDR2: MDHEN and SYDVKM. The chain's CDR3 is CASSLWAGDTEAFF. CDR3 bases: TGTGCCAGCAGTTTATGGGCGGGCGACACTGAAGCTTTCTTT.

The V gene is TRBV7-3, the J gene TRBJ2-5; D is unresolved. V was clipped by 1 base and J by 5 bases, with 11 bases between them. CDR1 and CDR2 (germline): SGHTA, FQGTGA. The CDR3 has 14 residues. CDR3 region: CASSLNSVGETQYF. In DNA, the CDR3 is TGTGCCAGCAGCTTAAATTCAGTCGGGGAGACCCAGTACTTC.

The V gene is TRBV30, the J gene TRBJ2-3; 10 nucleotides agree with TRBD1. CDR3 length: 19 residues. V gave up 5 bases and J gave up 4 bases; unmatched junction bases: 21. Germline CDR1 and CDR2: GTSNPN and SVGIG (reference sequence). The CDR3: CAWLRDTETGTGESDTQYF. In DNA form, the CDR3 reads TGTGCCTGGCTCCGAGATACCGAGACCGGGACAGGGGAATCAGATACGCAGTATTTT.

This rearrangement joins TRBV9 to TRBJ1-5; TRBD1 agrees at 9 bases. The CDR3 runs to 15 residues. V was clipped by 7 bases and J by 4 bases; unmatched bases: 9. The germline gives CDR1 SGDLS, CDR2 YYNGEE. CDR3 bases: TGTGCCAGCCCTCCTGGGGGACAGGGTAATCAGCCCCAGCATTTT. It yields the protein CASPPGGQGNQPQHF.

The genes are TRBV11-2 and TRBJ1-4; D is ambiguous. The V gene lost 3 bases and the J gene lost 4 bases, with 12 bases spanning the gap. Germline CDR1 SGHAT, CDR2 FQNNGV. The CDR3 has 15 amino acids. In DNA form, the CDR3 reads TGTGCCAGCAGCTTTAAGACGGGGATTAATGAAAAACTGTTTTTT. Amino acids: CASSFKTGINEKLFF. The full variable domain, completed using reference TRBV11-2 and TRBJ1-4, is EAGVAQSPRYKIIEKRQSVAFWCNPISGHATLYWYQQILGQGPKLLIQFQNNGVVDDSQLPKDRFSAERLKGVDSTLKIQPAKLEDSAVYLCASSFKTGINEKLFFGSGTQLSVL.

V and J are TRBV19 and TRBJ2-3, with D possibly TRBD1 on 5 matching bases. CDR1 and CDR2 from the germline V gene are LNHDA and SQIVND (reference sequence). There are 14 residues in the CDR3. V was pared by 3 bases and J by 6 bases, with 13 bases between. CDR3 bases: TGTGCCAGTAGTATGGGATTGGGGCCGGATACGCAGTATTTT. It yields the protein CASSMGLGPDTQYF.

The J gene is TRBJ2-7, the V gene TRBV12-3 or TRBV12-4, with D hard to call. This CDR3 has 13 residues. V was cut by 3 bases and J by 3 bases, with 9 bases left in between. In DNA form, the CDR3 reads TGTGCCAGCAGTTTGGCCCCCATCTACGAGCAGTACTTC. It codes for CASSLAPIYEQYF.

The chain uses TRBV19 and TRBJ2-7; 8 bases align to TRBD1. Germline assignment: CDR1 LNHDA and CDR2 SQIVND (reference sequence). V dropped 5 bases and J dropped 3; count of bases not matched to a gene: 6. The CDR3 is 14 amino acids. CDR3 DNA sequence: TGTGCCAGTAGTGGGGGACAGGCCTTCTACGAGCAGTACTTC. It is translated as CASSGGQAFYEQYF.

The chain uses TRBV7-6 and TRBJ1-1; D gene unclear. Germline CDR1 SGHVS, CDR2 FNYEAQ. V was pared by 4 bases and J by 2 bases, with 11 bases between. The CDR3 is 14 amino acids. In nucleotides, the CDR3 is TGTGCCAGCAGCTCCCCCTCCCTAAACACTGAAGCTTTCTTT. Translated: CASSSPSLNTEAFF.